The 8 T cell receptor beta chains presented below share a single source sample, sequenced in a study of cytomegalovirus exposure and HLA in healthy donors. The primer mix had 60 Vbeta and 13 Jbeta primers. The repertoire was sequenced with immunoSEQ multiplex PCR; TCRdb's copy has only in-frame clones and lacks some. The sample carries roughly 290,000 clones, approximately 80% recorded once. Sequenced input: PBMCs. These receptors originate from a girl aged 2 to 9 in good health and CMV-seronegative.

CDR3 amino acids: CASSIESGGSTYEQYF. The CDR3 DNA reads as TGTGCCAGTAGTATAGAGTCCGGGGGGTCGACCTACGAGCAGTACTTC. The gene calls are TRBV19 and TRBJ2-7; 7 nucleotides align to TRBD2. The CDR3 loop spans 16 amino acids. The germline V gene has CDR1 LNHDA and CDR2 SQIVND (reference sequence). J was trimmed by 2 bases and V by 0 bases; bases with no gene match: 7.

This clone came up a few times. The chain has TRBV5-1 and TRBJ2-7; tentatively, D is TRBD1 (5 bases). Germline values: CDR1 SGHRS, CDR2 YFSETQ. V lost 3 bases to trimming and J lost 6 bases, with 10 bases between them. The CDR3 length is 12 residues. CDR3 sequence (DNA): TGCGCCAGCAGCTACTGGGGCCTCGAGCAGTACTTC. It specifies CASSYWGLEQYF.

The table lists this clone with a count of one. The chain combines TRBV5-1 with TRBJ2-4, with TRBD1 identical over 8 bases. Germline assignment: CDR1 SGHRS and CDR2 YFSETQ. V shed 3 bases and J 8 bases; nucleotides not matched to a gene: 10. CDR3 length: 15 residues. This CDR3 reads CASSSRDRGIHIQYF. The CDR3 coding sequence is TGCGCCAGCAGCTCGCGTGACAGGGGTATTCACATTCAGTACTTC. Based on the CDR3 plus reference TRBV5-1 and TRBJ2-4, the full variable domain is KAGVTQTPRYLIKTRGQQVTLSCSPISGHRSVSWYQQTPGQGLQFLFEYFSETQRNKGNFPGRFSGRQFSNSRSEMNVSTLELGDSALYLCASSSRDRGIHIQYFGAGTRLSVL.

The chain links TRBV6-5 to TRBJ2-1, with 10 bases aligning to TRBD2. This CDR3 region has 15 residues. V shed 2 bases and J 8 bases; nucleotides not matched to a gene: 6. Germline V lookup: CDR1 MNHEY, CDR2 SVGAGI. CDR3 nucleotides: TGTGCCAGCAGTTACGCCCTAGCGGGAGTGGATGAGCAGTTCTTC. This translates into CASSYALAGVDEQFF.

The chain employs TRBV7-9 and TRBJ1-5; 7 nucleotides align to TRBD1. Germline lookup yields CDR1 SEHNR and CDR2 FQNEAQ (reference sequence). The CDR3 consists of 15 residues. J was trimmed by 3 bases and V by 5 bases; bases with no gene match: 7. CDR3 protein: CASSPLGQHNQPQHF. As DNA, the CDR3 is TGTGCCAGCAGCCCGCTGGGACAGCACAATCAGCCCCAGCATTTT.

The chain combines TRBV5-4 with TRBJ2-7, with 10 bases lining up with TRBD1. V shed 0 bases and J 4 bases; nucleotides not matched to a gene: 7. The germline V gene encodes CDR1 SGHNT and CDR2 YYREEE (reference sequence). The CDR3 is 16 residues long. CDR3 sequence: CASSLGGQGSSYEQYF. The DNA of the CDR3 is TGTGCCAGCAGCTTGGGGGGACAGGGGTCGAGTTACGAGCAGTACTTC. Variable domain in full (rest from reference TRBV5-4 and TRBJ2-7): ETGVTQSPTHLIKTRGQQVTLRCSSQSGHNTVSWYQQALGQGPQFIFQYYREEENGRGNFPPRFSGLQFPNYSSELNVNALELDDSALYLCASSLGGQGSSYEQYFGPGTRLTVT.

The J gene is TRBJ1-2, the V gene TRBV5-1, with 9 bases lining up with TRBD1. In germline, CDR1 is SGHRS, CDR2 YFSETQ. The trim removed 5 bases at V and 14 bases at J, leaving 16 bases unmatched. The CDR3 has 14 residues. The CDR3 DNA follows: TGCGCCAGCAGGAAGGATGGGGACAGGGAGGAGCGAACCTTC. Translation gives CASRKDGDREERTF.

This clone was seen once. This sequence joins TRBV12-2 and TRBJ1-5; the table's D call of TRBD1 was not tested on the DNA. TRBV12-2 has pseudogene status. The CDR3 contains 14 residues. CDR3 in amino acids: CAGDTGAGNQPQHF. The CDR3 coding sequence is TGCGCAGGAGACACAGGGGCAGGCAATCAGCCCCAGCATTTT.